This T cell receptor beta chain came from a study of CD8 T cells in Susac syndrome. The authors reverse transcribed roughly 0.45 to 1 ug RNA with random hexamers. The amplification used immunoSEQ multiplex PCR on TCR beta CDR3; it spanned 54 Vbeta and 13 Jbeta. One entry per CDR3 protein results from TCRdb running MiXCR on the immunoSEQ multiplex PCR reads. The sample has 150,000 to 200,000 distinct CDR3 sequences, roughly 94% seen once. Study-wide findings and caveats: It was acknowledged in the study that the number of individuals who were included in its TCR sequencing and HLA analysis was relatively small. The CD4+ T cell repertoires in Susac syndrome did not show any clonal expansion.

Germline CDR1 reads SGHRS; CDR2 reads YFSETQ. After removal of 0 bases from V and 1 base from J, the junction contained 9 bases not matched to a gene. There are 17 residues in the CDR3. Regarding this clonotype: As yet, its antigen is unknown.

This sequence originates from a human donor with Susac syndrome. V and J are TRBV5-1 and TRBJ1-1; 7 bases align to TRBD1. The material sequenced was CD4+ T cells from PBMCs. CDR3 region: CASSLELQGIRNTEAFF. CDR3 DNA sequence: TGCGCCAGCAGCTTGGAGTTACAGGGGATCAGGAACACTGAAGCTTTCTTT.